The clone carrying this T cell receptor beta chain was counted between two and nine times. What it binds is not known. Primers: 60 Vbeta forward and 13 Jbeta reverse. Method: immunoSEQ multiplex PCR; TCRdb's copy keeps in-frame clones and lacks some. Of 130,000 or so clones listed, around 84% are singletons. This record belongs to a study of cytomegalovirus exposure and HLA in healthy donors. About the research overall: Earlier work reported approximately 110 million unique TCR beta sequences from some 180 million T cells.

Germline loops: CDR1 MNHEY, CDR2 SVGAGI. The CDR3 spans 14 residues. V was trimmed by 7 bases and J by 7 bases, leaving 20 bases between them. At sampling all donors were nominally healthy, likely with unrecorded immune exposures. Study-wide results and limits: The study assumed roughly uniform donor sequencing depth for presence/absence analyses. Analysis performed later found under 20,000 TCR beta sequences associated with HLA alleles at 0.05 false discovery rate.

The TCR comes from a woman younger than 35 in good health and CMV-seropositive. J is TRBJ2-7 and V is TRBV6-5; possibly TRBD2 for D (6 bases). Sequencing input: PBMCs. CDR3 DNA: TGTGCCAGCATGGGCGGGCTAGCGACTCGGGAGCAGTACTTC. This translates into CASMGGLATREQYF.